Presented here are 21 T cell receptor beta chains from one specimen sequenced in a study of blood T cell repertoires in COVID-19. TCRdb keeps only in-frame clones here, not all; method: immunoSEQ multiplex PCR. The table shows a few hundred thousand clones, with approximately 88% occurring only once. What was sequenced was peripheral blood. These receptors were taken from a woman in her twenties or thirties who had recovered from COVID-19.

The rearrangement links TRBV27 to TRBJ1-1, with D possibly being TRBD1 (5 bases). CDR1 is MNHEY and CDR2 is SMNVEV in the germline V gene (reference sequence). V lost 5 bases to trimming and J lost 4 bases, with 11 bases between them. The CDR3 sequence is 13 residues long. CDR3: CASSRGGSTEAFF. The CDR3 nucleotides read TGTGCCAGCAGTAGGGGCGGGAGCACTGAAGCTTTCTTT.

The chain joins TRBV7-2 to TRBJ2-3, with 10 bases identical to TRBD2. Germline V gene lookup returns CDR1 SGHTA and CDR2 FQGNSA. There are 14 residues in the CDR3. The trim removed 6 bases at V and 4 bases at J, leaving 4 bases unmatched. CDR3 amino acids: CASSTSGGADTQYF. The CDR3 DNA reads as TGTGCCAGCAGTACAAGCGGGGGGGCAGATACGCAGTATTTT.

The CDR3 DNA reads as TGTGCCAGCATTTATAGCGGGGGGGCAGACACCGGGGAGCTGTTTTTT. Translated: CASIYSGGADTGELFF. The chain carries TRBV6-4 and TRBJ2-2; 11 bases are a match to TRBD2. The junction had 7 bases not matched to a gene; V was cut back by 7 bases and J by 3 bases. The CDR3 covers 16 residues. Germline V CDR1 and CDR2: MRHNA, SNTAGT.

The gene calls are TRBV11-2 and TRBJ1-1, with D hard to call. The length of the CDR3 is 13 residues. The V end was cut by 4 bases, the J end by 2 bases, with 8 bases between. Germline CDR1 SGHAT, CDR2 FQNNGV. In DNA form, the CDR3 reads TGTGCCAGCAGCTCGCAGATAAACACTGAAGCTTTCTTT. This encodes CASSSQINTEAFF.

The count of this clone is one. The chain combines TRBV28 with TRBJ1-3; 9 bases map to TRBD1. V lost 2 bases and J lost 4; bases outside the gene matches: 3. Germline values: CDR1 MDHEN, CDR2 SYDVKM. The CDR3 runs to 15 residues. The chain's CDR3 is CASSLRDRDGNTIYF. CDR3 bases: TGTGCCAGCAGTTTACGGGACAGGGACGGAAACACCATATATTTT.

This clone came up a few times. The chain links TRBV14 to TRBJ1-4; D is undetermined. Trimming shortened V by 4 bases and J by 7 bases, and 10 bases separated the two germline ends. This CDR3 has 13 residues. Germline V gene sequence: CDR1 SGHDN, CDR2 FVKESK. CDR3: CASSRREPEKLFF. In DNA, the CDR3 is TGTGCCAGCAGCCGTCGGGAGCCTGAAAAACTGTTTTTT.

As DNA, the CDR3 is TGCGCCAGCAGCTTGATTCCGGGGGCCTACGAGCAGTACTTC. Amino acids: CASSLIPGAYEQYF. The V call is TRBV5-1, the J call TRBJ2-7; the D gene is possibly TRBD2 (6 bases). Trimming pared 1 base from V and 2 bases from J, leaving 10 bases between. Germline V CDR1 and CDR2: SGHRS, YFSETQ. The CDR3 sequence is 14 residues long. Looking up the rest from reference TRBV5-1 and TRBJ2-7 gives the full variable domain: KAGVTQTPRYLIKTRGQQVTLSCSPISGHRSVSWYQQTPGQGLQFLFEYFSETQRNKGNFPGRFSGRQFSNSRSEMNVSTLELGDSALYLCASSLIPGAYEQYFGPGTRLTVT.

This sequence joins TRBV28 and TRBJ2-4; 7 nucleotides align to TRBD1. The V gene end was trimmed by 4 bases and the J gene end by 4 bases; junction bases not matched to a gene: 10. This CDR3 spans 16 amino acids. In germline, CDR1 is MDHEN, CDR2 SYDVKM. CDR3 in DNA: TGTGCCAGCAGTTCGACAGGGCCGGCAAAGAAAAACATTCAGTACTTC. It yields the protein CASSSTGPAKKNIQYF.

This clone was observed once. The gene calls are TRBV7-9 and TRBJ2-7; no reliable D call. Germline V CDR1 and CDR2: SEHNR, FQNEAQ (reference sequence). The CDR3 totals 15 residues. Trimming shortened V by 6 bases and J by 0 bases, and 15 bases separated the two germline ends. The chain's CDR3 is CASRARVGSSYEQYF. In DNA, the CDR3 is TGTGCCAGCAGAGCCCGGGTAGGCAGCTCCTACGAGCAGTACTTC.

In the case of this clone: Additional DNA sequences in this sample encode the identical CDR3. The chain links TRBV18 to TRBJ1-1; 9 bases match TRBD1. The CDR3 covers 14 residues. Germline V lookup: CDR1 KGHSH, CDR2 LQKENI. The trim removed 4 bases at V and 1 base at J, leaving 1 base unmatched. CDR3 protein: CASSRGQGNTEAFF. CDR3 DNA sequence: TGTGCCAGCTCACGGGGACAGGGGAACACTGAAGCTTTCTTT.

The V gene is TRBV13, the J gene TRBJ2-1; D is unclear. Trimming left V 5 bases short and J 4 bases short, with 12 bases between. Per germline, CDR1 PRHDT and CDR2 FYEKMQ (reference sequence). The CDR3 spans 14 residues. Here the CDR3 DNA reads TGTGCCAGCAGCGGCGGCCTCGGATACAATGAGCAGTTCTTC. Amino acid sequence: CASSGGLGYNEQFF.

This chain uses TRBV1 with TRBJ2-3; the table gives TRBD2 as D, unverified against the DNA. TRBV1 is classified as a pseudogene. The CDR3 contains 17 residues. The CDR3 sequence: CTSSPPALAGGGDTQYF. In DNA form, the CDR3 reads TGCACCAGCAGCCCCCCAGCACTAGCGGGGGGCGGAGATACGCAGTATTTT.

The chain uses TRBV6-2 or TRBV6-3 and TRBJ1-5, with a weak D call TRBD1 (5 bases). In germline, CDR1 is MNHEY, CDR2 SVGEGT. The CDR3 loop spans 14 amino acids. Deletions cut 5 bases from V and 5 bases from J, with 13 bases between. CDR3 nucleotide sequence: TGTGCCAGCAGTGACGGGGGGTTCTATCAGCCCCAGCATTTT. Encoded protein: CASSDGGFYQPQHF.

V is TRBV27 and J is TRBJ2-5, with TRBD1 identical over 7 bases. CDR3 length: 14 amino acids. Germline V gene sequence: CDR1 MNHEY, CDR2 SMNVEV (reference sequence). The junction had 11 bases not matched to a gene; V was cut back by 8 bases and J by 5 bases. The DNA of the CDR3 is TGTGCCAGCGCAAACGCACAGGGGTGGGAGACCCAGTACTTC. Protein product: CASANAQGWETQYF.

This clone occurred once. The chain carries TRBV2 and TRBJ1-2; no clear D gene. Germline-derived CDR1 and CDR2 are SNHLY and FYNNEI. The CDR3 is 13 amino acids. Trimming took 0 bases from V and 2 from J, leaving 4 bases between them. The CDR3 bases are TGTGCCAGCAGTGAAGCGGCAAACTATGGCTACACCTTC. The encoded protein is CASSEAANYGYTF. The full variable domain, completed using reference TRBV2 and TRBJ1-2, is EPEVTQTPSHQVTQMGQEVILRCVPISNHLYFYWYRQILGQKVEFLVSFYNNEISEKSEIFDDQFSVERPDGSNFTLKIRSTKLEDSAMYFCASSEAANYGYTFGSGTRLTVV.

This chain uses TRBV5-1 with TRBJ2-7; 7 positions match TRBD2. Germline V CDR1 and CDR2: SGHRS, YFSETQ. There are 15 residues in the CDR3. Germline trimming cut 4 bases from V and 0 bases from J; bases unmatched to any gene: 7. CDR3 amino acids: CASSAGTTNSYEQYF. CDR3 nucleotide sequence: TGCGCCAGCAGCGCGGGGACTACCAACTCCTACGAGCAGTACTTC. Complete variable domain (other parts from reference TRBV5-1 and TRBJ2-7): KAGVTQTPRYLIKTRGQQVTLSCSPISGHRSVSWYQQTPGQGLQFLFEYFSETQRNKGNFPGRFSGRQFSNSRSEMNVSTLELGDSALYLCASSAGTTNSYEQYFGPGTRLTVT.

This chain joins TRBV5-4 and TRBJ2-1; 7 nucleotides line up with TRBD1. From germline, CDR1 is SGHNT and CDR2 YYREEE (reference sequence). Trimming removed 4 bases from V and 7 bases from J; junction bases left unmatched: 2. The CDR3 spans 12 residues. The CDR3 region is CASSQTGNEQFF. Here the CDR3 DNA reads TGTGCCAGCAGCCAGACAGGGAATGAGCAGTTCTTC.

This clone was seen just once. CDR3 coding DNA: TGTGCCAGCAGGGGACAGGGCACAGATACGCAGTATTTT. As protein: CASRGQGTDTQYF. The V and J genes are TRBV6-4 and TRBJ2-3; 8 nucleotides match TRBD1. V was pared by 6 bases and J by 1 base, with 0 bases of the junction left unmatched. The germline CDR1 and CDR2 sequences are MRHNA and SNTAGT. The CDR3 has 13 residues.

The rearrangement joins TRBV28 to TRBJ2-1, with 9 bases identical to TRBD1. The length of the CDR3 is 16 residues. V trimming: 4 bases; J trimming: 7 bases; junction bases outside the gene matches: 11. CDR1 and CDR2 (germline): MDHEN, SYDVKM. The CDR3 coding sequence is TGTGCCAGCAGTTACCCTACAGGGGGCAGGCGGAATGAGCAGTTCTTC. Translation gives CASSYPTGGRRNEQFF. Together with reference TRBV28 and TRBJ2-1, the CDR3 gives the full variable domain: DVKVTQSSRYLVKRTGEKVFLECVQDMDHENMFWYRQDPGLGLRLIYFSYDVKMKEKGDIPEGYSVSREKKERFSLILESASTNQTSMYLCASSYPTGGRRNEQFFGPGTRLTVL.

The chain recombines TRBV7-9 with TRBJ2-2; D gene ambiguous. The germline CDR1 and CDR2 sequences are SEHNR and FQNEAQ (reference sequence). The CDR3 has 13 residues. V lost 6 bases and J lost 5, with 10 bases in between. CDR3 in DNA: TGTGCCAGCAGAACCGGTCGGACCGGGGAGCTGTTTTTT. This encodes CASRTGRTGELFF.

The chain carries TRBV28 and TRBJ1-1; D may be TRBD1 (6 bases). The V gene lost 4 bases and the J gene lost 5 bases, with 11 bases spanning the gap. CDR3 length: 13 residues. Germline V gene lookup returns CDR1 MDHEN and CDR2 SYDVKM. The CDR3 DNA follows: TGTGCCAGCAGTTACAGGGAGACGACTGAAGCTTTCTTT. This gives the protein CASSYRETTEAFF.